The present TCR beta chain was sequenced within a study of Graves' ophthalmopathy and Graves' hyperthyroidism. This clonotype was seen once. Clinical symptoms, serum thyroxine, TRAb, thyroid ultrasound and orbital computed tomography were relied on for diagnosis. Scientists amplified the TCR beta CDR3 regions from RNA transcripts. First-round RT-PCR used HTBI primers; second-round multiplex PCR followed. TCRdb called the multiplex PCR reads again in MiXCR, with one record for every CDR3 protein. The sample holds over a million distinct CDR3 sequences, 36% seen once. The CDR3 runs 12 residues. V was cut by 3 bases and J by 4 bases, with 10 bases left in between. From germline, CDR1 is SQVTM and CDR2 ANQGSEA.

The chain has TRBV29-1 and TRBJ2-7; D could derive from TRBD1 or TRBD2 (5 bases each). The source of this sequence is an adult man with Graves' hyperthyroidism. Sequencing was done on a sample of peripheral blood or thyroid tissue (not recorded which). The chain's CDR3 is CSVEGTVYEQYF. The CDR3 nucleotides are TGCAGCGTTGAGGGGACGGTGTACGAGCAGTACTTC.